A selection of T cell receptor beta chains follows, all from one sample in a study of T-cell reconstitution after alpha-beta-depleted transplantation in children. MiXCR, applied by TCRdb to the PCR reads, yields one record per CDR3 protein. The data contain just under 550,000 distinct CDR3 sequences, around 16% of them singletons. The material was PBMCs from the stem cell graft donor, obtained from the stem cell graft. The origin of the receptors is a human donor who donated a stem cell graft to a child with acute lymphoblastic leukemia. The CDR3 runs from the conserved cysteine through the conserved F or W. The order of the fields is V gene, clone size, J gene, D gene, CDR3 DNA, CDR3 protein. D genes are given only for firm matches. Rows give clone size only sometimes, using once, few, many, or a class for an expanded clone.

>TRBV27|.|TRBJ2-2|.
TGTGCCAGCAGTTTGGGTGGAAGGAACACCGGGGAGCTGTTTTTT
CASSLGGRNTGELFF
>TRBV7-2|many|TRBJ1-2|.
TGTGCCAGCAGCGGCCCTCCCATTAACTATGGCTACACCTTC
CASSGPPINYGYTF
>TRBV6-1|.|TRBJ1-5|.
TGTGCCAGCAATGACAGGCAAGCGAGTCAGCCCCAGCATTTT
CASNDRQASQPQHF
>TRBV2|.|TRBJ2-4|TRBD2
TGTGCCAGCACCGGGACTAGCGGGACAAACATTCAGTACTTC
CASTGTSGTNIQYF
>TRBV4-2|.|TRBJ2-7|.
TGTGCCAGCAGCCCCCGGGAACGGAGCTCCTACGAGCAGTACTTC
CASSPRERSSYEQYF
>TRBV6-5|few|TRBJ2-7|TRBD2
TGTGCCAGCAGTTACTCTCGGCTAGCGGGAGGCGAGCAGTACTTC
CASSYSRLAGGEQYF
>TRBV9|few|TRBJ2-7|.
TGTGCCAGCAGCGTAGGACTTTACTTTACCTACGAGCAGTACTTC
CASSVGLYFTYEQYF
>TRBV29-1|many|TRBJ1-5|.
TGCAGCGTTGGCAGGGGTAGCAATCAGCCCCAGCATTTT
CSVGRGSNQPQHF
>TRBV5-1|.|TRBJ2-2|.
TGCGCCAGCAGCCCGTGGGTGGGACTCGCTACTACCGGGGAGCTGTTTTTT
CASSPWVGLATTGELFF
>TRBV12-3/TRBV12-4|few|TRBJ2-3|TRBD1
TGTGCCAGCAGCCTACACCGGGACAGGGGCACAGATACGCAGTATTTT
CASSLHRDRGTDTQYF
>TRBV12-3/TRBV12-4|.|TRBJ2-2|.
TGTGCCAGCTTGCTCCGAGACCCCGGGGAGCTGTTTTTT
CASLLRDPGELFF
>TRBV30|.|TRBJ2-1|TRBD2
TGTGCCTGGACCCCCGGGACTAGCGGATACAATGAGCAGTTCTTC
CAWTPGTSGYNEQFF
>TRBV6-1|.|TRBJ2-1|TRBD1
TGTGCCAGCATTCAACAGGGGGAGTGGGGCAATGAGCAGTTCTTC
CASIQQGEWGNEQFF
>TRBV20-1|.|TRBJ2-7|TRBD1
TGCAGTGCCCCCGGACAGGGCCTACCCTCCTACGAGCAGTACTTC
CSAPGQGLPSYEQYF
>TRBV29-1|.|TRBJ2-1|TRBD2
TGCAGCGTTGCCGGGACTAGCCGAGTTTATGAGCAGTTCTTC
CSVAGTSRVYEQFF
>TRBV9|.|TRBJ2-1|.
TGTGCCAGCAGCCCCGGCCCTCGGGATGAGCAGTTCTTC
CASSPGPRDEQFF
>TRBV27|.|TRBJ2-7|.
TGTGCCAGCAAGCTAGTGGTAGAAGTGGACGAGCAGTACTTC
CASKLVVEVDEQYF
>TRBV7-9|.|TRBJ2-1|.
TGTGCCAGCAGCCCTTATGACAATGAGCAGTTCTTC
CASSPYDNEQFF
>TRBV5-1|few|TRBJ2-5|TRBD2
TGCGCCAGCAGCCCCGGGGGACTAGCGGGACAAGAGACCCAGTACTTC
CASSPGGLAGQETQYF
>TRBV11-2|.|TRBJ1-3|.
TGTGCCAGCAGCTTAGTGACCTCTGGAAACACCATATATTTT
CASSLVTSGNTIYF
>TRBV6-9|few|TRBJ1-5|.
TGTGCCAGCAGTTATTCCCTGGGGGCTGGACAGCCCCAGCATTTT
CASSYSLGAGQPQHF
>TRBV5-1|.|TRBJ1-1|.
TGCGCCAGCAGCTTGTCGTTTTTGAACACTGAAGCTTTCTTT
CASSLSFLNTEAFF
>TRBV29-1|.|TRBJ2-1|TRBD2
TGCAGCGTTTTCAGCGCGGCGGCGGGAGGATCCGGCTCCTACAATGAGCAGTTCTTC
CSVFSAAAGGSGSYNEQFF
>TRBV7-8|.|TRBJ2-1|TRBD2
TGTGCCAGCAGCTTAGCGGGCCTGAGACTAGCGGGCCCCTACAATGAGCAGTTCTTC
CASSLAGLRLAGPYNEQFF
>TRBV4-1|many|TRBJ1-3|.
TGCGCCAGCAGCCAAGGTACAGACCTCTCTGGAAACACCATATATTTT
CASSQGTDLSGNTIYF
>TRBV11-2|few|TRBJ1-6|TRBD1
TGTGCCAGCAGCTTCTTAGGGACAGCGGTACAACCCCTCCACTTT
CASSFLGTAVQPLHF
>TRBV5-6|.|TRBJ2-6|.
TGTGCCAGCAGCTCGATGGGGATGGGCTCTGGGGCCAACGTCCTGACTTTC
CASSSMGMGSGANVLTF